Included here is one T cell receptor (beta chain) sequence, with context. Its cognate antigen is unknown. The protocol was immunoSEQ multiplex PCR, while the TCRdb copy is restricted to in-frame clones and leaves out a portion. The table records over 150,000 clones, approximately 93% of them present only once. Germline V gene lookup returns CDR1 MNHEY and CDR2 SVGAGI. After removal of 4 bases from V and 4 bases from J, the junction contained 4 bases not matched to a gene. CDR3 length: 15 amino acids. This specimen belongs to a study of T cell responses to AZD1222 COVID-19 vaccine. Study outcomes and limitations: At 160-218 and 743-854, vaccine-associated CD4 TCRs were dominant, and they spanned spike.

V and J are TRBV6-5 and TRBJ2-6, with 7 bases lining up with TRBD1. The TCR sequence derives from an adult who received the AZD1222 COVID-19 vaccine. Sequencing used peripheral blood, obtained 28 days after the second AZD1222 dose. In nucleotides, the CDR3 is TGTGCCAGCAGTTCGACAGGGAGCGGGGCCAACGTCCTGACTTTC. Translating gives CASSSTGSGANVLTF.